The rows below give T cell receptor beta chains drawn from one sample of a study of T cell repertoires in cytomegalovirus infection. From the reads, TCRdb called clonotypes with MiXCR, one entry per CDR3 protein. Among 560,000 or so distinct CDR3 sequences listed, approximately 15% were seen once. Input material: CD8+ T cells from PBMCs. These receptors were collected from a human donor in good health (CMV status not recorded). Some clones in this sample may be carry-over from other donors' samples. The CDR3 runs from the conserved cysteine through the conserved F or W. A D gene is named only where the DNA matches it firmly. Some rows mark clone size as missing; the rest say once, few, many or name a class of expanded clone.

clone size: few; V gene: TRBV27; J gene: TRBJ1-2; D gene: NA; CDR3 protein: CASSLYGSGYTF; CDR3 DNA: TGTGCCAGCAGTTTATACGGAAGTGGCTACACCTTC
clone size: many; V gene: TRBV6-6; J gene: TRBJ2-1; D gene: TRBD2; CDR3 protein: CASRPALAGDRNEQFF; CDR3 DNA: TGTGCCAGCAGACCGGCCCTAGCGGGAGATAGGAATGAGCAGTTCTTC
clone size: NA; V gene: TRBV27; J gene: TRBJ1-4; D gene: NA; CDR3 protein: CASSRGRGEKLFF; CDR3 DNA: TGTGCCAGCAGTCGCGGACGCGGTGAAAAACTGTTTTTT
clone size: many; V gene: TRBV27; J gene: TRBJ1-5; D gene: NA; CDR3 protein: CASSLLGHNQPQHF; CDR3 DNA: TGTGCCAGCAGTCTCCTTGGACATAATCAGCCCCAGCATTTT
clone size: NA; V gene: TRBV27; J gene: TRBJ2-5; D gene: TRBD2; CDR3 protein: CASRGGDYPFGTQYF; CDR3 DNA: TGTGCCAGCAGGGGGGGGGACTACCCTTTTGGGACCCAGTACTTC
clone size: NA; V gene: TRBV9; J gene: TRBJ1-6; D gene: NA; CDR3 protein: CASSASRQGLSSPLHF; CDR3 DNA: TGTGCCAGCAGCGCCAGTAGGCAAGGGCTGAGTTCTCCCCTCCACTTT
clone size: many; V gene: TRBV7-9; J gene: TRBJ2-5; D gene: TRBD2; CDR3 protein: CASRSPAGGNQETQYF; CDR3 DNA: TGTGCCAGCAGATCCCCTGCGGGGGGGAACCAAGAGACCCAGTACTTC
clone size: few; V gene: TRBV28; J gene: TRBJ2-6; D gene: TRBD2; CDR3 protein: CASSLEGRDIVLAGGSGANVLTF; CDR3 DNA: TGTGCCAGCAGTTTAGAAGGGCGGGACATAGTCCTAGCGGGAGGCTCTGGGGCCAACGTCCTGACTTTC
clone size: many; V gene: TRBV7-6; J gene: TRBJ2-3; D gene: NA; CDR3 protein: CASSPRPPQDTQYF; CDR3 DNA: TGTGCCAGCAGCCCCAGACCCCCCCAAGATACGCAGTATTTT
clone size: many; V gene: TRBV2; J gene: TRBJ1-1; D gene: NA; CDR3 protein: CASSGLGGTEAFF; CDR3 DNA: TGTGCCAGCAGTGGTTTGGGAGGGACTGAAGCTTTCTTT
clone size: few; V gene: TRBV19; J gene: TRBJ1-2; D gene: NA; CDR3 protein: CASIPGTGALGYTF; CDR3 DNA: TGTGCCAGTATTCCGGGGACCGGAGCACTCGGCTACACCTTC
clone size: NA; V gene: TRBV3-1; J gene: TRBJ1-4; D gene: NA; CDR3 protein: CASRSGVGEKLFF; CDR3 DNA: TGTGCCAGCAGGTCGGGGGTAGGTGAAAAACTGTTTTTT
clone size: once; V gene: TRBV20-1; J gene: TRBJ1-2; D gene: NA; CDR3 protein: CSALNEQAEFSYGYTF; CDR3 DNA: TGCAGTGCCCTAAATGAACAAGCGGAGTTCAGCTATGGCTACACCTTC
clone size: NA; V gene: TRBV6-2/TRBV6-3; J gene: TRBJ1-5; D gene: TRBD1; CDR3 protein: CASSSIQRDREKLANQPQHF; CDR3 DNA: TGTGCCAGCAGTTCCATTCAGAGGGACAGGGAAAAGTTAGCCAATCAGCCCCAGCATTTT
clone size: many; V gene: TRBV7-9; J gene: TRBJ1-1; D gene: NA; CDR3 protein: CASRPPVSNTEAFF; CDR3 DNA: TGTGCCAGCAGACCACCAGTTTCGAACACTGAAGCTTTCTTT
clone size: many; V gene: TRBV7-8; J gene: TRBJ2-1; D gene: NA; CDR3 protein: CASSFHRVNEQFF; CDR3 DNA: TGTGCCAGCAGCTTCCACAGGGTAAATGAGCAGTTCTTC
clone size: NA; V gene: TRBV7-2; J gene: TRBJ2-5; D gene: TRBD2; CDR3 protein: CASSLVGLALQETKYF; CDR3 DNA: TGTGCAAGCAGCTTAGTGGGACTAGCGCTACAAGAGACCAAGTACTTC
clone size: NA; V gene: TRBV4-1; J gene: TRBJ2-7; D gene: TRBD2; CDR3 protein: CASSLRLAGSHEQYF; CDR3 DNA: TGCGCCAGCAGCCTCCGACTAGCGGGAAGCCACGAGCAGTACTTC
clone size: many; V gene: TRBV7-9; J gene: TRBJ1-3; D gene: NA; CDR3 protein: CASSLVLGGNTIYF; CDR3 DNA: TGTGCCAGCAGCTTGGTCTTAGGTGGAAACACCATATATTTT
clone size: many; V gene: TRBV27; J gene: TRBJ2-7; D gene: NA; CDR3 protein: CASSLGGTSIYEQYF; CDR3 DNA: TGTGCCAGCAGTTTAGGCGGGACTTCTATTTACGAGCAGTACTTC
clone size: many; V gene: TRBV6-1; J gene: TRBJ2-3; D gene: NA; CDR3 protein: CASSPWTPNTDTQYF; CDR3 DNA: TGTGCCAGCAGTCCGTGGACACCGAACACAGATACGCAGTATTTT
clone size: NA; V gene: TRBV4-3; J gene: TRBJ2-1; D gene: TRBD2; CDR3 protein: CASSPAGSGRSWGEQFF; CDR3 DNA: TGCGCCAGCAGCCCTGCGGGGAGCGGGAGGTCGTGGGGTGAGCAGTTCTTC
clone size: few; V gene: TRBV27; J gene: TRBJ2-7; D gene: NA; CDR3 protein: CAASRSAFSYEQYF; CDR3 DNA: TGTGCCGCTTCCCGGTCAGCTTTCTCCTACGAGCAGTACTTC
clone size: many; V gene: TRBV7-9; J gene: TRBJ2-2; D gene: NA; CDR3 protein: CASSPGWAGELFF; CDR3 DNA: TGTGCCAGCAGCCCCGGGTGGGCCGGGGAGCTGTTTTTT
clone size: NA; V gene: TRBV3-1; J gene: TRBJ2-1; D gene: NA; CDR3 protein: CASSLIAGAPYNEQFF; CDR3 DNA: TGTGCCAGCAGCCTCATAGCCGGGGCCCCCTACAATGAGCAGTTCTTC
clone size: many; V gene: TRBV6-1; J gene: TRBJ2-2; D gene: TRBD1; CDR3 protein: CASSQLRWDRETGELFF; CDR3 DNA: TGTGCCAGCAGTCAATTACGATGGGACAGGGAGACCGGGGAGCTGTTTTTT
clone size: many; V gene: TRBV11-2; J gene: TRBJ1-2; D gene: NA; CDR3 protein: CASSPPRLANYGYTF; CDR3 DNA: TGTGCCAGCAGCCCCCCCCGTTTAGCTAACTATGGCTACACCTTC
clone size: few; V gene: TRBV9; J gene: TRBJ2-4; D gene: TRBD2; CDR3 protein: CASSVSAGGDIQYF; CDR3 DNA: TGTGCCAGCAGCGTAAGCGCGGGAGGGGACATTCAGTACTTC
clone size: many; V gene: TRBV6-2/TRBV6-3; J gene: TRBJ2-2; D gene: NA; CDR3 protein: CASSYSMREGGSNTGELFF; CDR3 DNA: TGTGCCAGCAGTTACTCGATGCGGGAAGGGGGTTCGAACACCGGGGAGCTGTTTTTT
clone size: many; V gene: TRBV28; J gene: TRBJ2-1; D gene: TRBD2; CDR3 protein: CASSGEGTSRLREQFF; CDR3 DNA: TGTGCCAGCAGTGGGGAAGGGACTAGCAGGTTGCGTGAGCAGTTCTTC
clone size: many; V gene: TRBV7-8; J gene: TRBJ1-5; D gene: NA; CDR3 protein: CASSLAYGATQPQHF; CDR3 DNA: TGTGCCAGCAGCTTAGCCTACGGGGCTACTCAGCCCCAGCATTTT
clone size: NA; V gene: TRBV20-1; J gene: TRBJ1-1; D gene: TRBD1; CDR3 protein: CSARTGARTEAFF; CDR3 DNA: TGCAGTGCTAGGACAGGGGCTAGGACTGAAGCTTTCTTT
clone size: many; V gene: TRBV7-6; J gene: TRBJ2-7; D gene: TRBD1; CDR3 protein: CASSLAGRGPYEQYF; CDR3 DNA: TGTGCCAGCAGCTTAGCGGGCAGGGGGCCCTACGAGCAGTACTTC
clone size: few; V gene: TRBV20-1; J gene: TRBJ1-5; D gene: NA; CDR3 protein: CSARDLRGGGPQHF; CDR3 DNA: TGCAGTGCTAGAGATCTCAGGGGCGGAGGGCCCCAGCATTTT
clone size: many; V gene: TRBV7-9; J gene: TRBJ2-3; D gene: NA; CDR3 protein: CASSLWDGGTDTQYF; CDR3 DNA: TGTGCCAGCAGCTTATGGGACGGCGGCACAGATACGCAGTATTTT
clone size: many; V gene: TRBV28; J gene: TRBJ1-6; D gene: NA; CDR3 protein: CASSLFAGSSYNSPLHF; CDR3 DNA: TGTGCCAGCAGTTTATTTGCGGGGAGCTCCTATAATTCACCCCTCCACTTT
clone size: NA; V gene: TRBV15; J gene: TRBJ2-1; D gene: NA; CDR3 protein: CATRLRGSGNEQFF; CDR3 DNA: TGTGCCACCAGGTTACGGGGAAGCGGCAATGAGCAGTTCTTC
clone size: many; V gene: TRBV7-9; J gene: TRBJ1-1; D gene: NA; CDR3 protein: CASSSKRDKGTEAFF; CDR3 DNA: TGTGCCAGCAGTTCTAAACGGGACAAGGGGACTGAAGCTTTCTTT
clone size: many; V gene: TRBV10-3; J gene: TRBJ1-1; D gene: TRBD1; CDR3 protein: CAIGQGTENTEAFF; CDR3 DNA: TGTGCCATAGGACAGGGGACGGAGAACACTGAAGCTTTCTTT
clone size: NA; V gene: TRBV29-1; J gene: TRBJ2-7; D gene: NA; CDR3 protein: CSVLQGTGRYEQYF; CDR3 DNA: TGCAGCGTCTTACAGGGAACAGGTCGCTACGAGCAGTACTTC
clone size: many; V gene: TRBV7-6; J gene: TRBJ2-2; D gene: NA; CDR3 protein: CASSLFGQARVSNTGELFF; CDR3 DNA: TGTGCCAGCAGCTTATTTGGTCAGGCTAGGGTTTCGAACACCGGGGAGCTGTTTTTT
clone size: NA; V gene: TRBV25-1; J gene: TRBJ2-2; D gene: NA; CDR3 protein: CASSEYMGDSTGELFF; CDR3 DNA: TGTGCCAGCAGTGAATATATGGGGGACTCCACCGGGGAGCTGTTTTTT
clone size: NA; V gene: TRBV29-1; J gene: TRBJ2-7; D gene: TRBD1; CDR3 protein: CSVEGRGQGGYEQYF; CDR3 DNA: TGCAGCGTTGAAGGGAGGGGACAGGGGGGGTACGAGCAGTACTTC
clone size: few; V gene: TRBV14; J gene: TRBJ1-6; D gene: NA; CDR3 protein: CASSQALGGSSYNSPLHF; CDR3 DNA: TGTGCCAGCAGCCAAGCATTGGGGGGTAGCTCCTATAATTCACCCCTCCACTTT
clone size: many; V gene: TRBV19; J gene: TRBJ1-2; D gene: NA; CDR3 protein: CASSINMDYGYTF; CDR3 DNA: TGTGCCAGTAGTATAAATATGGACTATGGCTACACCTTC
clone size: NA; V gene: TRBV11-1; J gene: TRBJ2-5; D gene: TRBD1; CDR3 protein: CASTEDRGLMETQYF; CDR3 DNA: TGTGCCAGCACCGAGGACAGGGGGCTGATGGAGACCCAGTACTTC
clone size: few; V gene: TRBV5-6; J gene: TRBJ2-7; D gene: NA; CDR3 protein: CASSSHGTNAYEQYF; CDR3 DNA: TGTGCCAGCAGCTCACATGGAACAAACGCTTACGAGCAGTACTTC
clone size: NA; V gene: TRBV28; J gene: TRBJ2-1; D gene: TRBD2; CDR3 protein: CASVGLAGGPSRNEQFF; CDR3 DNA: TGTGCCAGCGTCGGACTAGCGGGAGGGCCTTCCAGAAATGAGCAGTTCTTC
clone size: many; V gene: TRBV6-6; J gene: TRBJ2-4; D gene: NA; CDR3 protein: CASSLTSRAKNIQYF; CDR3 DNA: TGTGCCAGCAGCCTTACTAGCAGAGCCAAAAACATTCAGTACTTC